The following is a T cell receptor (beta chain) sequence with its context. These data are taken from a study of blood T cell repertoires in COVID-19. This CDR3 comprises 16 residues. J was trimmed by 5 bases and V by 0 bases; bases with no gene match: 6. The germline V gene has CDR1 SEHNR and CDR2 FQNEAQ (reference sequence). Assignments of participants to cohorts depended upon their own reported clinical history. TCRdb's table, derived via immunoSEQ multiplex PCR, lists solely in-frame clones and lacks some. The sample lists hundreds of thousands of clones; approximately 83% were seen once. The chain employs TRBV7-9 and TRBJ1-4; the match to TRBD1 covers 7 bases. Input material: PBMCs or T cells enriched from blood (not recorded which). The clonotype originates from a woman aged 45-60 years who had been exposed to COVID-19. The CDR3 spells CASSLASGQLNEKLFF. CDR3 nucleotides: TGTGCCAGCAGCTTAGCGTCGGGACAGCTAAATGAAAAACTGTTTTTT. Using reference TRBV7-9 and TRBJ1-4 for the parts outside the CDR3, the full variable domain is DTGVSQNPRHKITKRGQNVTFRCDPISEHNRLYWYRQTLGQGPEFLTYFQNEAQLEKSRLLSDRFSAERPKGSFSTLEIQRTEQGDSAMYLCASSLASGQLNEKLFFGSGTQLSVL.